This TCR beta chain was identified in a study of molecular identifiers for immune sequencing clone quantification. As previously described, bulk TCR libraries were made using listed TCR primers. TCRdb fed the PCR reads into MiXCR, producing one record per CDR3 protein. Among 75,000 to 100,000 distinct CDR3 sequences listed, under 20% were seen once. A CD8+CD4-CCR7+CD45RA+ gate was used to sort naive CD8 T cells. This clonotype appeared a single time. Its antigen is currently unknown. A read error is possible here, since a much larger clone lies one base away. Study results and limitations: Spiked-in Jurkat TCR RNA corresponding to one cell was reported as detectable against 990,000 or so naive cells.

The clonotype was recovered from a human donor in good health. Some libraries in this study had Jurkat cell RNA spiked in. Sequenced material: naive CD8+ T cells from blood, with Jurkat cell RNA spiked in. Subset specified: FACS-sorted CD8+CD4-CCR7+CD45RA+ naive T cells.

CDR3 loop: CASSQVMWGYEQYF. As DNA, the CDR3 is TGCGCCAGCAGCCAAGTCATGTGGGGCTACGAGCAGTACTTC. The chain is built from TRBV4-3 and TRBJ2-7; D unclear. V lost 1 base and J 3 bases, leaving 10 bases between the germline ends. This CDR3 has 14 amino acids. Germline assignment: CDR1 LGHNA and CDR2 YSLEER.